This T cell receptor (beta chain) was sequenced in a study of OX40 agonist ivuxolimab in advanced cancers. The study's findings and limits: Researchers did not determine the expanded peripheral T cells' antigen specificity.

With regard to this clone: Its antigen is unknown.

V was shortened by 5 bases and J by 9 bases, with 8 bases between the two germline ends. CDR1 is SGHVS, CDR2 FQNEAQ, per germline. The CDR3 has 11 amino acids. Sequencing was performed with immunoSEQ multiplex PCR; in TCRdb, only in-frame clones are kept and a portion is missing. The data hold 20,000 to 30,000 clones, with roughly 85% observed a single time. The rearrangement uses TRBV7-8 and TRBJ2-1; no reliable D call. This sample comprised CD4+ or CD8+ T cells sorted from blood, obtained in a trial of the OX40 agonist ivuxolimab. This clonotype was obtained from an adult with an advanced solid tumor such as melanoma, head and neck, liver or kidney cancer. CDR3 DNA sequence: TGTGCCAGCAGCGTAACAAGTGAGCAGTTCTTC. Translation: CASSVTSEQFF.